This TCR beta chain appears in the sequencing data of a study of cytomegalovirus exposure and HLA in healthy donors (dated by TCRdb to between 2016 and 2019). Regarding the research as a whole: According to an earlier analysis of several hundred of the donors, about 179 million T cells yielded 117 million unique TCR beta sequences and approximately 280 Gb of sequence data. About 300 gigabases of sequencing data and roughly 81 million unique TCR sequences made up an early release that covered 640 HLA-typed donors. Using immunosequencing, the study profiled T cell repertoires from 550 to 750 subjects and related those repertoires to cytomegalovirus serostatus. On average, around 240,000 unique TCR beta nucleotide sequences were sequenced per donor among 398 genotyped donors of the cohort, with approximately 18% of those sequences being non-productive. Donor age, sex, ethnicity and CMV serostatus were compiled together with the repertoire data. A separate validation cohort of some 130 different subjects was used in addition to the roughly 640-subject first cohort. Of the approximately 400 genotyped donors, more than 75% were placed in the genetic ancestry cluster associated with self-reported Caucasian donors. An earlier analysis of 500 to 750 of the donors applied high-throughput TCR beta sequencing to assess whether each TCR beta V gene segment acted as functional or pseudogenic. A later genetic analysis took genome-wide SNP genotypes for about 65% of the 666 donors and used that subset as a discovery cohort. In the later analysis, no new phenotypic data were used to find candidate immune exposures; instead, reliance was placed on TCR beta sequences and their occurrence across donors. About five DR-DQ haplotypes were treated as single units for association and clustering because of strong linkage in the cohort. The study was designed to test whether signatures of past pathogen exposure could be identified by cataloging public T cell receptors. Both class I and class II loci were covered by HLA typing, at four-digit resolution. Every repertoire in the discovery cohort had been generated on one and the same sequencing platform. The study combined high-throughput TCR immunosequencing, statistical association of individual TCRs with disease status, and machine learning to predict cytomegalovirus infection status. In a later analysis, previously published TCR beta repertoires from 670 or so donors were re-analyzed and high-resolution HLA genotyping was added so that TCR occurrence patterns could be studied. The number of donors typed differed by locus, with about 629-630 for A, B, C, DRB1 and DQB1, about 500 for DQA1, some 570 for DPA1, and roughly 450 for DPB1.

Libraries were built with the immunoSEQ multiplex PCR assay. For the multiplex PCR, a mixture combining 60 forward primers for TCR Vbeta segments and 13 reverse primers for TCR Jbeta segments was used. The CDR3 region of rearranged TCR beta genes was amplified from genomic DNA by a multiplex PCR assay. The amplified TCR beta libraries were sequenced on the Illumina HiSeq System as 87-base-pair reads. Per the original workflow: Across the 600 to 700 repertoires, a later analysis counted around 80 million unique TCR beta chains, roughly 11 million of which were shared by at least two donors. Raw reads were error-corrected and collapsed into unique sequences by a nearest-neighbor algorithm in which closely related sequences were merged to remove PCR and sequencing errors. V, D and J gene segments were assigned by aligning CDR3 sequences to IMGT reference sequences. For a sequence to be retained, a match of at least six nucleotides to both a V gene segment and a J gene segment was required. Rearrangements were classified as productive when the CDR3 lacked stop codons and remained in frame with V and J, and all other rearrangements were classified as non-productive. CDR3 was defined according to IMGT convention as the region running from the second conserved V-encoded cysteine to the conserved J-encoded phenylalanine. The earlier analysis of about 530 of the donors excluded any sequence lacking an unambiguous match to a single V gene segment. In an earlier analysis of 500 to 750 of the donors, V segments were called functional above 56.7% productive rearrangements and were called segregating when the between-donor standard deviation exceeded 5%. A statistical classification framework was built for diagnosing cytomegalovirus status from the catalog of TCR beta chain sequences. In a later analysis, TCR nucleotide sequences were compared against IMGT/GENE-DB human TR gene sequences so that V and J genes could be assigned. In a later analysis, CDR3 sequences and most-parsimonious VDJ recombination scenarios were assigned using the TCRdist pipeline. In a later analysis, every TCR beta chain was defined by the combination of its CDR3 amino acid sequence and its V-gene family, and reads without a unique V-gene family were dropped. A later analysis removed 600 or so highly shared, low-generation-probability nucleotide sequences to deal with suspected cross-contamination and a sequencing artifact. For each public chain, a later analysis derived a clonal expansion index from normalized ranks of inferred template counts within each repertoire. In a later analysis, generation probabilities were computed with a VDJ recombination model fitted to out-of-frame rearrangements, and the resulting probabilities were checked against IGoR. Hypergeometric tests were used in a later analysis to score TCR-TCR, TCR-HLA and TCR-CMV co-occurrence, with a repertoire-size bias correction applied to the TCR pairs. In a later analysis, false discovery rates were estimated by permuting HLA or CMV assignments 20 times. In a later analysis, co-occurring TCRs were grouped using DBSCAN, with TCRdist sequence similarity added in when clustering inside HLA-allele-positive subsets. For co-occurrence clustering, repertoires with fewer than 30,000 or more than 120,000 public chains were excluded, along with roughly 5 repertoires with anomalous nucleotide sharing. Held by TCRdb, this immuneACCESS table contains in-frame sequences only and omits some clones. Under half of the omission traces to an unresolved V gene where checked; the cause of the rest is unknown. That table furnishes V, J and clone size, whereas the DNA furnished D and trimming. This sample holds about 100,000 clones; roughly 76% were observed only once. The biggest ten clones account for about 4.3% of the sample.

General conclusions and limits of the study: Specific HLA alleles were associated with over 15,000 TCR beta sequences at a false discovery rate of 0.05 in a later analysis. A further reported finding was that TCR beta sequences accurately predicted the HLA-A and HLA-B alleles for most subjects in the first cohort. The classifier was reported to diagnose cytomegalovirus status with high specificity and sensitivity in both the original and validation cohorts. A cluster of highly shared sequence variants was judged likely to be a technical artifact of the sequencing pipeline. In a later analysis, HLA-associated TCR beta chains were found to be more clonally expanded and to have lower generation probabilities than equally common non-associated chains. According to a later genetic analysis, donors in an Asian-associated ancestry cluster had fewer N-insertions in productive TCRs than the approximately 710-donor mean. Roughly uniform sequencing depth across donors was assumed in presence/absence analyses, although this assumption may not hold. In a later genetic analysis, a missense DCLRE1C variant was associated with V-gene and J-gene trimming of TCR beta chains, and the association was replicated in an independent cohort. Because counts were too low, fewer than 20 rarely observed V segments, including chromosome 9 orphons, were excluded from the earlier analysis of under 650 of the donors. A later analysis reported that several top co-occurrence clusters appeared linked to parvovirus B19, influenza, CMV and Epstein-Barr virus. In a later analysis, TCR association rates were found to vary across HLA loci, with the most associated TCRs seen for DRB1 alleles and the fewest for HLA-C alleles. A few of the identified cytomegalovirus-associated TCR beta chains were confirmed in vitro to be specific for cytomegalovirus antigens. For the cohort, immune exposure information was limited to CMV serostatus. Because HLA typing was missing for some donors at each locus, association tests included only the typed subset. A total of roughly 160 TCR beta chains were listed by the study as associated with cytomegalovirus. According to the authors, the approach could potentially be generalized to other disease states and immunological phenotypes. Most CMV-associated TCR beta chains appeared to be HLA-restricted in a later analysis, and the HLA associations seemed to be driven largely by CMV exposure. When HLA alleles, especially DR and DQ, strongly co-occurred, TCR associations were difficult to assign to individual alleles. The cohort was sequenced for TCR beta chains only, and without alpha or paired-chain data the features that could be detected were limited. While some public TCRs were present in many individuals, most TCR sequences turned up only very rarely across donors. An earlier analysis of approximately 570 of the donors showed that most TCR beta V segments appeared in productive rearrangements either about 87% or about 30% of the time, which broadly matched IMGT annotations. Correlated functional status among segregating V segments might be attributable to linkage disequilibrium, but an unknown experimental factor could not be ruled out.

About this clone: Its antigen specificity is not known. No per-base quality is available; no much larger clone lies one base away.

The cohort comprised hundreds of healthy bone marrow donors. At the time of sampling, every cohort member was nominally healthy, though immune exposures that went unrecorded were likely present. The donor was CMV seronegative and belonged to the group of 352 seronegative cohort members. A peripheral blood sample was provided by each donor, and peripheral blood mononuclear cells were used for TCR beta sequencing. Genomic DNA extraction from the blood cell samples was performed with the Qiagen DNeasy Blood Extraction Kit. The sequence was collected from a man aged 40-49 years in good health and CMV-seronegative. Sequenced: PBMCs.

The DNA sequence is as follows: TGTGCCAGCAGCCAAACCGGGACAGCCACAGATACGCAGTATTTT. It is translated as CASSQTGTATDTQYF. The chain is assembled from TRBV11-2 and TRBJ2-3, with TRBD1 identical over 7 junction bases. The CDR3, cysteine through phenylalanine, is 15 amino acids long. Only CDR3 DNA is held: 45 bases, read in frame from base 1. Trimming accounts for 5 bases at V and 2 bases at J, while the number of junction bases matched to no gene is 7. CDR1 and CDR2 (SGHAT, FQNNGV) derive from the germline V gene.